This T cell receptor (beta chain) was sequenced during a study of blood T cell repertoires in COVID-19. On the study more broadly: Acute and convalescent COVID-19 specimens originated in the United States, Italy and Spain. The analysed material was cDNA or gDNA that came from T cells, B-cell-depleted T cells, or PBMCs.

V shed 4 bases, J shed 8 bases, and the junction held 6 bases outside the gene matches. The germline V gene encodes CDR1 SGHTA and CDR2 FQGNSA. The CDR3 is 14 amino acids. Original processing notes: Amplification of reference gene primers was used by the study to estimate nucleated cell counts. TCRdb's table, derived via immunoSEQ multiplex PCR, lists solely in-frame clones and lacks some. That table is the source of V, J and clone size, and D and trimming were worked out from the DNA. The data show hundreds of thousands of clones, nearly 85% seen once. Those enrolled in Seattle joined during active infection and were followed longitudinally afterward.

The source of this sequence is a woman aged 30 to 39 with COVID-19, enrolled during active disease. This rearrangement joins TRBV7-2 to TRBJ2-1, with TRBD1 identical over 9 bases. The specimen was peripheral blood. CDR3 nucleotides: TGTGCCAGCAGCTCCGGGACAGGGTTACATGAGCAGTTCTTC. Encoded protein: CASSSGTGLHEQFF.